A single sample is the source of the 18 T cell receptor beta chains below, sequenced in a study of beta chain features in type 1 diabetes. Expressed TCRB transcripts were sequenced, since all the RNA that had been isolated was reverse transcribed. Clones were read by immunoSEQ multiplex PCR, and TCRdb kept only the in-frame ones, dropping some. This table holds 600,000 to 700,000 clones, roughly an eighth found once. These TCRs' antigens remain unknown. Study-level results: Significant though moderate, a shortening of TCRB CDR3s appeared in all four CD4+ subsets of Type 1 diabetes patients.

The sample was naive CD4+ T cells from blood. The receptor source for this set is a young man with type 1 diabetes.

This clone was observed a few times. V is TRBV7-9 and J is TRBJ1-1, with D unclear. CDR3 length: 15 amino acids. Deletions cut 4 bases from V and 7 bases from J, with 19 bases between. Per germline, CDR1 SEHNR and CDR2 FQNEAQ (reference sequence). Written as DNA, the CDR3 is TGTGCCAGCAGCTCTAGTCTAAGAATTTCTAATGAAGCTTTCTTT. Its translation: CASSSSLRISNEAFF.

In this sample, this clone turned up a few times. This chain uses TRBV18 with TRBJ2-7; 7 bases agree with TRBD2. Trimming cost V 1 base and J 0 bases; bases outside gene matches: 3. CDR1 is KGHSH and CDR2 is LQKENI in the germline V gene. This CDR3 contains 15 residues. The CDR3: CASSPREGPSYEQYF. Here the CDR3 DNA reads TGTGCCAGCTCACCACGGGAGGGGCCCTCCTACGAGCAGTACTTC.

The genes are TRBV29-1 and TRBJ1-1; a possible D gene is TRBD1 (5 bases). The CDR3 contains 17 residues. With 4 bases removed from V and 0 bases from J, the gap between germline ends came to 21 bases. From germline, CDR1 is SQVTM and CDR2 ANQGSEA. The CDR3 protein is CSVGSHDYRIMNTEAFF. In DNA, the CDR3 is TGCAGCGTTGGGTCCCACGACTACAGGATTATGAACACTGAAGCTTTCTTT.

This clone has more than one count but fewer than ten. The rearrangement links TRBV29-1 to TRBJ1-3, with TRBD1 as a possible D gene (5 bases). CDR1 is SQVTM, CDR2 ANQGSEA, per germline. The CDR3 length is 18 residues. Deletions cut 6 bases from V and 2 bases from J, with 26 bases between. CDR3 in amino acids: CSVAFRDPSGRPGNTIYF. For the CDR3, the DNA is TGCAGCGTCGCTTTCCGGGACCCATCGGGGAGGCCTGGAAACACCATATATTTT.

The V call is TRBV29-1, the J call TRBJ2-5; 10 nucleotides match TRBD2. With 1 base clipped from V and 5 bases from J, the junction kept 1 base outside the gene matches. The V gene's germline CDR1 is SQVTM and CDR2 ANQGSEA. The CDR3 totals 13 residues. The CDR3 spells CSVEVAGGETQYF. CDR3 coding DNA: TGCAGCGTTGAAGTAGCGGGGGGTGAGACCCAGTACTTC. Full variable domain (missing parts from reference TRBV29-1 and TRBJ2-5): SAVISQKPSRDICQRGTSLTIQCQVDSQVTMMFWYRQQPGQSLTLIATANQGSEATYESGFVIDKFPISRPNLTFSTLTVSNMSPEDSSIYLCSVEVAGGETQYFGPGTRLLVL.

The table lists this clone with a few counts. The CDR3, as DNA: TGCAGCGTTGTAGCTGGGAGCACCTACAATGAGCAGTTCTTC. Protein: CSVVAGSTYNEQFF. The chain carries TRBV29-1 and TRBJ2-1; a weak D match, TRBD2 (5 bases). V was clipped by 4 bases and J by 2 bases, with 12 bases between them. CDR3 length: 14 amino acids. Germline CDR1 and CDR2: SQVTM and ANQGSEA.

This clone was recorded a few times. The CDR3, as DNA: TGTGCCACCAGCAGAGATCGTAGGACCGACTTCTACGAGCAGTACTTC. Translated: CATSRDRRTDFYEQYF. The chain carries TRBV15 and TRBJ2-7; D is undetermined. V gave up 0 bases and J gave up 3 bases, with 15 bases separating them. This CDR3 contains 16 residues. Looked up from germline, CDR1 is LNHNV and CDR2 is YYDKDF (reference sequence).

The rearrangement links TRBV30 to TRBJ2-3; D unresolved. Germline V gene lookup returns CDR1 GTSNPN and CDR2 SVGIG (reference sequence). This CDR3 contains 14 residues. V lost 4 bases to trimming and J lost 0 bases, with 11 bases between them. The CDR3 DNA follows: TGTGCCTGGACGTGGAGATCTAGCACAGATACGCAGTATTTT. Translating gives CAWTWRSSTDTQYF.

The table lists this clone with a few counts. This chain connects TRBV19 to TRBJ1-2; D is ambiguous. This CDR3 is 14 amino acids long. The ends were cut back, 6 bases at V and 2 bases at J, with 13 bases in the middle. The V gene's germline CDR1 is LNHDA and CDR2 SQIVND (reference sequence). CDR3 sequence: CASRPSGGNYGYTF. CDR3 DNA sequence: TGTGCCAGTAGGCCGAGTGGAGGGAACTATGGCTACACCTTC.

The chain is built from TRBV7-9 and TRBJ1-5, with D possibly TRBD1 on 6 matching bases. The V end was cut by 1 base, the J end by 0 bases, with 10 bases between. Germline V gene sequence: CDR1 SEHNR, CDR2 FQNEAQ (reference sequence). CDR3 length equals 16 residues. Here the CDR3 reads CASSLVTGNSNQPQHF. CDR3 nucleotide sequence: TGTGCCAGCAGCTTAGTAACAGGGAATAGCAATCAGCCCCAGCATTTT.

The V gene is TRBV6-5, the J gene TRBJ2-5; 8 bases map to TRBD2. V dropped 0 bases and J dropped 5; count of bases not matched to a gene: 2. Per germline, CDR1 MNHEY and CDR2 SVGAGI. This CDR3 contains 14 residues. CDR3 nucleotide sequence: TGTGCCAGCAGTTACTCCCTAGCGGGCGAGACCCAGTACTTC. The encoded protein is CASSYSLAGETQYF.

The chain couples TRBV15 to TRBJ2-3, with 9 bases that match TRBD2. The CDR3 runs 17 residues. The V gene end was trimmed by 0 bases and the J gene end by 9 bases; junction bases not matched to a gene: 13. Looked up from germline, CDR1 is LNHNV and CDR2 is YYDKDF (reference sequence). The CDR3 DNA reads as TGTGCCACCAGCAGAGATTCATACACTAGCGGGCCCGGGACGCAGTATTTT. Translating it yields CATSRDSYTSGPGTQYF.

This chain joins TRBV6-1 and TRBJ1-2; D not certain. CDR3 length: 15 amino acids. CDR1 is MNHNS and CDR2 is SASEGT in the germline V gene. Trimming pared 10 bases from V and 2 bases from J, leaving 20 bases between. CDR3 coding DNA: TGTGCCATCTCCCCCCGCAGGCACAAAAACTATGGCTACACCTTC. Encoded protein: CAISPRRHKNYGYTF.

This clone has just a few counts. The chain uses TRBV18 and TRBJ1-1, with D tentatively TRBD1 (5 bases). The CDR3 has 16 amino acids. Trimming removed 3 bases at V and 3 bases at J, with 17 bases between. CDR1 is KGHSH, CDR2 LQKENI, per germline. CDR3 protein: CASSPNRDLGYTEAFF. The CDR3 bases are TGTGCCAGCTCACCTAACCGGGACCTAGGGTACACTGAAGCTTTCTTT.

CDR3 coding DNA: TGTGCCAGTCAGGAAACGGACCTGGGCTACACCTTC. Translating gives CASQETDLGYTF. This chain joins TRBV19 and TRBJ1-2, with D hard to call. The CDR3 length is 12 residues. Trimming removed 8 bases at V and 8 bases at J, with 15 bases between. CDR1 and CDR2 (germline): LNHDA, SQIVND (reference sequence).

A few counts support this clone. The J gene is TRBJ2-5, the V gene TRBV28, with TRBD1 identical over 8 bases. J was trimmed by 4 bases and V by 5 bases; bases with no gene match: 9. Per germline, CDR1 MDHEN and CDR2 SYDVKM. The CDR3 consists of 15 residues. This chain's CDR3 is CASSPGQGWLETQYF. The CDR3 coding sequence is TGTGCCAGCAGTCCAGGACAGGGTTGGTTAGAGACCCAGTACTTC.

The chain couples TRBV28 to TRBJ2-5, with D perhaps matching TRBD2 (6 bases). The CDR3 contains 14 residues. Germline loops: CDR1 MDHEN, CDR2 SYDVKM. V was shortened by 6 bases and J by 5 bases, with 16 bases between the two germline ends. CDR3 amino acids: CASSPATGRETQYF. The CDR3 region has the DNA TGTGCCAGCAGCCCCGCCACGGGGAGGGAGACCCAGTACTTC.

CDR3 coding DNA: TGTGCCAGCAGCTTCGCGACAGGAAGTGTCACTGAAGCTTTCTTT. Residues: CASSFATGSVTEAFF. V gene TRBV7-6 combines with J gene TRBJ1-1; TRBD1 is a possible D gene (6 bases). V dropped 3 bases and J dropped 4 bases, with 15 bases sitting between them. Germline assignment: CDR1 SGHVS and CDR2 FNYEAQ. The CDR3 runs 15 residues. Using reference TRBV7-6 and TRBJ1-1 for the parts outside the CDR3, the full variable domain is GAGVSQSPRYKVTKRGQDVALRCDPISGHVSLYWYRQALGQGPEFLTYFNYEAQQDKSGLPNDRFSAERPEGSISTLTIQRTEQRDSAMYRCASSFATGSVTEAFFGQGTRLTVV.